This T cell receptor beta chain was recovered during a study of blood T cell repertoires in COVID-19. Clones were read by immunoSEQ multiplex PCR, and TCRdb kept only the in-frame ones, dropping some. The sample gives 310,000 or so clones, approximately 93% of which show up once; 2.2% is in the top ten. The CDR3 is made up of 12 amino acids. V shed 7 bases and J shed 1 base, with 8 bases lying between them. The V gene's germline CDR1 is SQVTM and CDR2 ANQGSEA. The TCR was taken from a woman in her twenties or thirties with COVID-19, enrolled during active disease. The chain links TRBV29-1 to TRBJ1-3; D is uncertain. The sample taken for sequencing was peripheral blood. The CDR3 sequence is CSATASGNTIYF. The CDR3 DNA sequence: TGCAGCGCAACCGCGTCTGGAAACACCATATATTTT.